The sequence of this T cell receptor (beta chain) was determined in a study of blood T cell repertoires in COVID-19. Clones were sequenced by immunoSEQ multiplex PCR, and TCRdb holds only the in-frame ones, with some missing. The data hold 200,000 to 250,000 clones, with approximately 84% observed a single time. The TCR was taken from a woman older than 75 with COVID-19, enrolled during active disease. Specimen: peripheral blood.

The CDR3 coding sequence is TGCGCCAGCAGCCCCGGGTCAGGAGGGATAGGGTACGAGCAGTACTTC. Encoded protein: CASSPGSGGIGYEQYF. V gene TRBV5-1 combines with J gene TRBJ2-7; maybe TRBD2 (6 bases). The CDR3 is 16 amino acids. CDR1 is SGHRS and CDR2 is YFSETQ in the germline V gene. Trimming cost V 4 bases and J 4 bases, with 21 bases left between them. Full variable domain (missing parts from reference TRBV5-1 and TRBJ2-7): KAGVTQTPRYLIKTRGQQVTLSCSPISGHRSVSWYQQTPGQGLQFLFEYFSETQRNKGNFPGRFSGRQFSNSRSEMNVSTLELGDSALYLCASSPGSGGIGYEQYFGPGTRLTVT.